This passage covers 13 T cell receptor beta chains from one sample sequenced in a study of CD8 T cells in Susac syndrome. Reverse transcription of roughly 0.45 to 1 ug RNA was carried out with random hexamers. TCRdb redid the calling of the immunoSEQ multiplex PCR reads with MiXCR, one entry per CDR3 protein. The table shows roughly 130,000 distinct CDR3 sequences, with more than 90% occurring only once. Sequences were obtained from CD4+ T cells from PBMCs. The receptors stem from a human donor in good health.

This clonotype was recorded only once. The chain uses TRBV7-2 and TRBJ2-1, with 12 bases identical to TRBD2. This CDR3 comprises 17 residues. J gave up 2 bases and V 6 bases, and 8 bases lay outside the gene matches. CDR1 and CDR2 (germline): SGHTA, FQGNSA. The DNA of the CDR3 is TGTGCCAGCAGTCCGAGACTAGCGGGAGTACCCTACAATGAGCAGTTCTTC. This encodes CASSPRLAGVPYNEQFF.

V and J are TRBV19 and TRBJ1-1, with 7 bases that match TRBD1. The germline V gene encodes CDR1 LNHDA and CDR2 SQIVND (reference sequence). This CDR3 comprises 18 residues. V lost 3 bases to trimming and J lost 2 bases; unmatched junction nucleotides: 15. The CDR3 bases are TGTGCCAGTAGTATGGGAGGGGGCGCGGGCTTGATAAACACTGAAGCTTTCTTT. Translating it yields CASSMGGGAGLINTEAFF.

This chain joins TRBV29-1 and TRBJ2-1, with 9 positions matching TRBD2. The CDR3 contains 14 residues. The trim removed 7 bases at V and 5 bases at J, leaving 9 bases unmatched. Germline CDR1 SQVTM, CDR2 ANQGSEA. For the CDR3, the DNA is TGCAGCGGGGAGACTAGCGGACAACACAATGAGCAGTTCTTC. Translating it yields CSGETSGQHNEQFF.

The chain couples TRBV20-1 to TRBJ2-6, with D perhaps given as TRBD1 or TRBD2 (6 bases each). V lost 3 bases and J 5 bases, leaving 11 bases between the germline ends. This CDR3 is built from 14 residues. CDR1 DFQATT and CDR2 SNEGSKA come from the germline V gene (reference sequence). The CDR3 is CSASPGARANVLTF. CDR3 nucleotide sequence: TGCAGTGCTAGCCCGGGGGCGAGGGCCAACGTCCTGACTTTC.

The rearrangement links TRBV4-1 to TRBJ2-7; 10 nucleotides align to TRBD2. The ends lost 1 base at V and 0 bases at J; junction bases unmatched: 3. Germline CDR1 MGHRA, CDR2 YSYEKL. The CDR3 consists of 16 residues. CDR3 residues: CASSQALAGDSYEQYF. The CDR3 DNA follows: TGCGCCAGCAGCCAAGCCCTAGCGGGGGACTCCTACGAGCAGTACTTC.

This chain joins TRBV29-1 and TRBJ2-1, with TRBD2 identical over 7 bases. Germline-derived CDR1 and CDR2 are SQVTM and ANQGSEA. V was pared by 4 bases and J by 4 bases, with 10 bases of the junction left unmatched. CDR3 length: 15 amino acids. Written as DNA, the CDR3 is TGCAGCGTTGGAAGGGGTAGCGGGTCTTACAATGAGCAGTTCTTC. This gives the protein CSVGRGSGSYNEQFF.

This clonotype has only one observation. The rearrangement links TRBV5-1 to TRBJ2-4, with D possibly being TRBD2 (6 bases). The V and J ends lost 3 bases and 7 bases respectively, with 14 bases between them. The CDR3 has 14 residues. From germline, CDR1 is SGHRS and CDR2 YFSETQ. The CDR3 region is CASSSGGSGNIQYF. CDR3 in DNA: TGCGCCAGCAGCTCCGGGGGTTCGGGGAACATTCAGTACTTC.

V usage is TRBV27 and J usage is TRBJ2-5; D may be TRBD1 (5 bases). CDR1 and CDR2 from the germline V gene are MNHEY and SMNVEV (reference sequence). The CDR3 spans 14 residues. V lost 3 bases and J lost 5, with 13 bases in between. This CDR3 is CASSFWGRVETQYF. CDR3 bases: TGTGCCAGCAGTTTCTGGGGCAGGGTTGAGACCCAGTACTTC.

The rearrangement joins TRBV20-1 to TRBJ2-3; D is uncertain. This CDR3 comprises 12 residues. The V end lost 0 bases, the J end lost 6 bases, and 7 bases lay between the germline ends. Germline lookup yields CDR1 DFQATT and CDR2 SNEGSKA (reference sequence). CDR3 region: CSARDLPDTQYF. As DNA, the CDR3 is TGCAGTGCTAGAGATTTACCGGATACGCAGTATTTT.

The chain uses TRBV20-1 and TRBJ2-1; D remains ambiguous. Trimming took 5 bases from V and 8 from J, leaving 13 bases between them. CDR1 DFQATT and CDR2 SNEGSKA come from the germline V gene (reference sequence). The CDR3 has 12 amino acids. The DNA of the CDR3 is TGCAGTGCTCATCCTCCTAGGCATGAGCAGTTCTTC. It translates to CSAHPPRHEQFF.

The V call is TRBV11-3, the J call TRBJ2-3, with 11 positions matching TRBD1. Germline CDR1 reads SGHNT; CDR2 reads YENEEA. The V segment lost 5 bases and the J segment 6 bases; nucleotides outside the gene matches: 7. The length of the CDR3 is 15 residues. In nucleotides, the CDR3 is TGTGCCAGCAGCCACCGGACAGGGGGCGGCGATACGCAGTATTTT. This encodes CASSHRTGGGDTQYF.

The chain has TRBV6-2 or TRBV6-3 and TRBJ2-1, with 8 bases identical to TRBD1. This CDR3 is 14 amino acids long. Germline CDR1 and CDR2: MNHEY and SVGEGT. The V gene end was trimmed by 2 bases and the J gene end by 6 bases; junction bases not matched to a gene: 3. The CDR3 bases are TGTGCCAGCAGTTACCGGACAGGGCCCAATGAGCAGTTCTTC. It yields the protein CASSYRTGPNEQFF.

The J gene is TRBJ2-3, the V gene TRBV20-1; D possibly corresponds to TRBD2 (6 bases). This CDR3 comprises 16 residues. CDR1 DFQATT and CDR2 SNEGSKA come from the germline V gene (reference sequence). Trimming removed 4 bases from V and 1 base from J, with 18 bases in between. The CDR3 region is CSATDIRTGGTDTQYF. The CDR3 DNA follows: TGCAGTGCTACCGATATTCGGACGGGGGGCACAGATACGCAGTATTTT.